Listed below are T cell receptor beta chains from one sample, sequenced in a study of blood T cell repertoires in COVID-19. TCRdb keeps only in-frame clones here, not all; method: immunoSEQ multiplex PCR. The data hold fewer than 250,000 clones, with approximately 85% observed a single time. Material for sequencing was peripheral blood. These receptors were taken from a man aged 45-60 years with acute or convalescent COVID-19. Each CDR3 is given with its conserved first and last residue. The order of the fields is V gene, J gene, CDR3 length, clone size, D gene, CDR3 protein, CDR3 DNA. A D gene is named only where the DNA matches it firmly. Size tells how often a clone was seen (once, few, many) or the class of an expanded clone, and some rows leave it out.

V: TRBV5-1; J: TRBJ2-7; length: 15; size: NA; D: NA; CDR3: CASSLDGGLRYEQYF; DNA: TGCGCCAGCAGCTTGGACGGGGGGCTTCGCTACGAGCAGTACTTC
V: TRBV5-4; J: TRBJ2-7; length: 14; size: NA; D: TRBD1; CDR3: CASSFGTGGFEQYF; DNA: TGTGCCAGCAGCTTCGGGACAGGGGGCTTCGAGCAGTACTTC
V: TRBV11-2; J: TRBJ1-2; length: 16; size: NA; D: NA; CDR3: CASSSITKGQGGGYTF; DNA: TGTGCCAGCAGCTCAATAACCAAAGGCCAGGGAGGAGGCTACACCTTC
V: TRBV5-4; J: TRBJ2-7; length: 15; size: NA; D: NA; CDR3: CASSLGHQVSYEQYF; DNA: TGTGCCAGCAGCTTGGGGCACCAAGTCTCCTACGAGCAGTACTTC
V: TRBV10-2; J: TRBJ2-7; length: 15; size: NA; D: TRBD1; CDR3: CASSAADRGFNEQYF; DNA: TGCGCCAGCAGTGCCGCGGACAGGGGGTTCAACGAGCAGTACTTC
V: TRBV3-1/TRBV3-2; J: TRBJ2-7; length: 13; size: NA; D: NA; CDR3: CASSRASTREQYF; DNA: TGTGCCAGCAGCCGGGCTAGCACGCGAGAGCAGTACTTC
V: TRBV24-1; J: TRBJ2-2; length: 16; size: NA; D: NA; CDR3: CATSGQGVQGTGELFF; DNA: TGTGCCACCAGTGGGCAGGGAGTTCAGGGGACCGGGGAGCTGTTTTTT
V: TRBV2; J: TRBJ1-2; length: 19; size: NA; D: TRBD1; CDR3: CASSEIHPGQGSDNYGYTF; DNA: TGTGCCAGCAGTGAAATCCACCCGGGACAGGGAAGCGATAACTATGGCTACACCTTC
V: TRBV5-4; J: TRBJ2-2; length: 15; size: NA; D: TRBD1; CDR3: CASSTRDRGSGELFF; DNA: TGTGCCAGCAGCACCCGGGACAGGGGGAGCGGGGAGCTGTTTTTT
V: TRBV24-1; J: TRBJ2-1; length: 17; size: NA; D: NA; CDR3: CATSDWGTPSSYNEQFF; DNA: TGTGCCACCAGTGATTGGGGGACTCCGAGCTCCTACAATGAGCAGTTCTTC
V: TRBV6-5; J: TRBJ2-5; length: 14; size: NA; D: TRBD2; CDR3: CAPWGLAGGKTQYF; DNA: TGTGCCCCCTGGGGGCTAGCGGGGGGGAAGACCCAGTACTTC
V: TRBV28; J: TRBJ2-3; length: 14; size: few; D: NA; CDR3: CASRPRSGADTQYF; DNA: TGTGCCAGCCGACCCAGGTCAGGGGCAGATACGCAGTATTTT
V: TRBV28; J: TRBJ2-7; length: 15; size: NA; D: NA; CDR3: CASSPDSFGSYEQYF; DNA: TGTGCCAGCAGCCCCGACAGTTTTGGCTCCTACGAGCAGTACTTC
V: TRBV5-1; J: TRBJ2-1; length: 15; size: NA; D: TRBD2; CDR3: CASSLGLAGDNEQFF; DNA: TGCGCCAGCAGCTTGGGACTAGCGGGGGACAATGAGCAGTTCTTC
V: TRBV12-3/TRBV12-4; J: TRBJ1-4; length: 13; size: NA; D: TRBD1; CDR3: CASRRTGDEKLFF; DNA: TGTGCCAGCAGGAGGACAGGGGATGAAAAACTGTTTTTT
V: TRBV6-5; J: TRBJ2-1; length: 13; size: NA; D: NA; CDR3: CASSPTAETNAFF; DNA: TGTGCCAGCAGCCCCACTGCGGAAACTAACGCGTTCTTC
V: TRBV7-8; J: TRBJ2-1; length: 18; size: NA; D: TRBD2; CDR3: CASSPGLAGGRAYNEQFF; DNA: TGTGCCAGCAGCCCGGGACTAGCGGGAGGCAGGGCCTACAATGAGCAGTTCTTC
V: TRBV5-6; J: TRBJ1-1; length: 16; size: NA; D: NA; CDR3: CASSFPRLTGHTEAFF; DNA: TGTGCCAGCAGCTTCCCACGCCTGACAGGCCACACTGAAGCTTTCTTT
V: TRBV24-1; J: TRBJ2-1; length: 14; size: NA; D: NA; CDR3: CATSDRTDYNEQFF; DNA: TGTGCCACCAGTGACCGGACAGATTACAATGAGCAGTTCTTC
V: TRBV9; J: TRBJ2-2; length: 14; size: NA; D: NA; CDR3: CASSVFRDTGELFF; DNA: TGTGCCAGCAGCGTATTCCGGGACACCGGGGAGCTGTTTTTT
V: TRBV19; J: TRBJ2-1; length: 16; size: NA; D: TRBD1; CDR3: CASSPRTGSLYNEQFF; DNA: TGTGCCAGTAGTCCTCGGACAGGTTCCCTTTACAATGAGCAGTTCTTC
V: TRBV29-1; J: TRBJ2-7; length: 13; size: NA; D: NA; CDR3: CSVGQGSPYEQYF; DNA: TGCAGCGTTGGTCAGGGTTCCCCCTACGAGCAGTACTTC
V: TRBV5-1; J: TRBJ2-1; length: 14; size: NA; D: TRBD2; CDR3: CASRGLISYNEQFF; DNA: TGCGCCAGCAGGGGACTAATCTCCTACAATGAGCAGTTCTTC
V: TRBV28; J: TRBJ1-6; length: 15; size: once; D: TRBD1; CDR3: CASSPGTGVNSPLHF; DNA: TGTGCCAGCAGTCCAGGGACAGGTGTTAATTCACCCCTCCACTTT
V: TRBV5-1; J: TRBJ2-5; length: 14; size: NA; D: TRBD1; CDR3: CASSPGQAQETQYF; DNA: TGCGCCAGCAGCCCCGGACAGGCTCAAGAGACCCAGTACTTC
V: TRBV28; J: TRBJ1-2; length: 12; size: NA; D: TRBD1; CDR3: CASSPGQRGYTF; DNA: TGTGCCAGCAGTCCGGGACAGAGAGGCTACACCTTC
V: TRBV29-1; J: TRBJ1-1; length: 10; size: NA; D: NA; CDR3: CSVANTEAFF; DNA: TGCAGCGTTGCAAACACTGAAGCTTTCTTT
V: TRBV2; J: TRBJ2-1; length: 14; size: NA; D: TRBD2; CDR3: CASRALAGVNEQFF; DNA: TGTGCCAGCAGGGCCCTCGCGGGAGTAAATGAGCAGTTCTTC
V: TRBV5-1; J: TRBJ1-2; length: 14; size: NA; D: NA; CDR3: CASSVSPRNYGYTF; DNA: TGCGCCAGCAGCGTCTCACCCAGGAACTATGGCTACACCTTC
V: TRBV14; J: TRBJ1-3; length: 18; size: NA; D: NA; CDR3: CASSLTRRGWGQGNTIYF; DNA: TGTGCCAGCAGCCTCACGAGACGGGGCTGGGGGCAGGGAAACACCATATATTTT
V: TRBV27; J: TRBJ2-1; length: 14; size: NA; D: TRBD2; CDR3: CASSSGLAAMEQFF; DNA: TGTGCCAGCAGTTCTGGACTAGCGGCAATGGAGCAGTTCTTC
V: TRBV7-9; J: TRBJ1-5; length: 15; size: NA; D: NA; CDR3: CASSFSGTDDQPQHF; DNA: TGTGCCAGCAGCTTCAGCGGGACGGATGATCAGCCCCAGCATTTT
V: TRBV25-1; J: TRBJ2-5; length: 13; size: NA; D: NA; CDR3: CASSALLTGTQYF; DNA: TGTGCCAGCTCAGCCCTACTAACCGGGACCCAGTACTTC
V: TRBV9; J: TRBJ1-1; length: 13; size: NA; D: TRBD1; CDR3: CASGDRVMTEAFF; DNA: TGTGCCAGCGGAGACAGGGTAATGACTGAAGCTTTCTTT
V: TRBV2; J: TRBJ1-4; length: 14; size: NA; D: NA; CDR3: CASSEWAGREKLFF; DNA: TGTGCCAGCAGTGAATGGGCAGGGAGGGAAAAACTGTTTTTT
V: TRBV10-2; J: TRBJ2-7; length: 14; size: NA; D: NA; CDR3: CASALISVTYEQYF; DNA: TGCGCCAGCGCACTTATTAGCGTGACCTACGAGCAGTACTTC
V: TRBV27; J: TRBJ2-7; length: 14; size: NA; D: NA; CDR3: CASSLLGLPYEQYF; DNA: TGTGCCAGCAGTTTACTAGGACTGCCCTACGAGCAGTACTTC
V: TRBV5-1; J: TRBJ2-1; length: 15; size: NA; D: TRBD2; CDR3: CASSPQAGGPHEQFF; DNA: TGCGCCAGCAGCCCCCAGGCGGGGGGGCCCCATGAGCAGTTCTTC
V: TRBV7-2; J: TRBJ2-7; length: 16; size: NA; D: TRBD2; CDR3: CASSTMGLAGAYEQYF; DNA: TGTGCCAGCAGCACTATGGGGCTAGCGGGGGCCTACGAGCAGTACTTC
V: TRBV5-4; J: TRBJ2-1; length: 15; size: NA; D: TRBD2; CDR3: CASSTPSGGYNEQFF; DNA: TGTGCCAGCAGCACCCCTAGCGGGGGGTACAATGAGCAGTTCTTC
V: TRBV30; J: TRBJ1-6; length: 12; size: NA; D: NA; CDR3: CAWSVQVSPLHF; DNA: TGTGCCTGGAGTGTCCAGGTATCACCCCTCCACTTT
V: TRBV19; J: TRBJ2-1; length: 14; size: NA; D: TRBD1; CDR3: CASSTGQGGNEQFF; DNA: TGTGCCAGTAGTACGGGACAGGGAGGTAATGAGCAGTTCTTC
V: TRBV27; J: TRBJ2-7; length: 15; size: NA; D: TRBD2; CDR3: CASGKLAGEGSEQYF; DNA: TGTGCCAGCGGCAAACTTGCGGGAGAGGGGAGCGAGCAGTACTTC
V: TRBV10-3; J: TRBJ1-1; length: 16; size: NA; D: TRBD1; CDR3: CAISEHQGAGGTEAFF; DNA: TGTGCCATCAGTGAGCACCAGGGGGCAGGAGGAACTGAAGCTTTCTTT
V: TRBV9; J: TRBJ1-4; length: 14; size: NA; D: NA; CDR3: CASSARSFNEKLFF; DNA: TGTGCCAGCAGCGCACGGTCCTTTAATGAAAAACTGTTTTTT
V: TRBV7-3; J: TRBJ2-3; length: 15; size: NA; D: TRBD2; CDR3: CASSLVAGITDTQYF; DNA: TGTGCCAGCAGCTTAGTAGCGGGGATCACAGATACGCAGTATTTT
V: TRBV9; J: TRBJ1-1; length: 17; size: NA; D: NA; CDR3: CASSVGLLAPANTEAFF; DNA: TGTGCCAGCAGCGTAGGCCTGCTAGCCCCTGCAAACACTGAAGCTTTCTTT
V: TRBV21-1; J: TRBJ1-5; length: 13; size: NA; D: NA; CDR3: CASRGHLNQPQHF; DNA: TGTGCCAGCAGGGGACACCTCAATCAGCCCCAGCATTTT
V: TRBV9; J: TRBJ2-2; length: 12; size: NA; D: NA; CDR3: CASSVGPGELFF; DNA: TGTGCCAGCAGCGTAGGGCCCGGGGAGCTGTTTTTT
V: TRBV5-1; J: TRBJ2-2; length: 18; size: NA; D: TRBD2; CDR3: CASSSNSGRAVNTGELFF; DNA: TGCGCCAGCAGCTCTAATAGCGGGAGGGCCGTGAACACCGGGGAGCTGTTTTTT
V: TRBV2; J: TRBJ2-5; length: 13; size: NA; D: NA; CDR3: CASSRGNLETQYF; DNA: TGTGCCAGCAGTCGCGGGAACCTGGAGACCCAGTACTTC
V: TRBV7-3; J: TRBJ2-2; length: 15; size: NA; D: NA; CDR3: CASSLTDGRTGELFF; DNA: TGTGCCAGCAGCTTAACGGATGGGAGGACCGGGGAGCTGTTTTTT
V: TRBV15; J: TRBJ2-1; length: 14; size: NA; D: NA; CDR3: CATSGGGPYNEQFF; DNA: TGTGCCACCAGCGGAGGGGGCCCCTACAATGAGCAGTTCTTC
V: TRBV19; J: TRBJ2-7; length: 16; size: NA; D: TRBD2; CDR3: CASSILSEGRAYEQYF; DNA: TGTGCCAGTAGTATACTGTCGGAAGGGAGGGCCTACGAGCAGTACTTC
V: TRBV6-5; J: TRBJ2-1; length: 14; size: NA; D: NA; CDR3: CASREGFSYNEQFF; DNA: TGTGCCAGCAGGGAGGGCTTCTCCTACAATGAGCAGTTCTTC
V: TRBV6-6; J: TRBJ2-3; length: 16; size: NA; D: NA; CDR3: CASSTLGADGTDTQYF; DNA: TGTGCCAGCTCAACCCTGGGGGCAGATGGAACAGATACGCAGTATTTT
V: TRBV6-5; J: TRBJ2-5; length: 14; size: NA; D: NA; CDR3: CASRLLAAQETQYF; DNA: TGTGCCAGCAGGTTATTAGCGGCCCAAGAGACCCAGTACTTC